This entry lists 21 T cell receptor beta chains sequenced from one sample in a study of CD8+ T cells in alopecia areata. Isolated RNA was reverse transcribed into cDNA used as the sequencing template. Sequenced by immunoSEQ multiplex PCR; TCRdb stores in-frame clones only, minus some. The specimen has 270,000 or so clones, none found just once. Cells from pooled cutaneous lymph nodes were sorted by CD4, CD8alpha, NKG2D, NKG2ACE and other markers. Sequencing was carried out using CD4+ T cells sorted from a lymph node. The receptors shown here come from a C3H/HeJ mouse with alopecia areata. As its MHC haplotype, the strain has H2-k.

This clone was picked up a small number of times. The listed genes are named as in mouse. The read gets to within 4 residues of the CDR3 end, and the germline J gene fills in the rest. Other DNA sequences of this sample code for an identical CDR3. The V gene is TRBV14, the J gene TRBJ2-1; 9 bases fit TRBD1. From germline, CDR1 is SGHDT and CDR2 FRDEAV. V gave up 4 bases and J gave up 1 base; unmatched junction bases: 3. CDR3 size: 15 residues. The CDR3 bases that were read are TGTGCCAGCAGTCCCGGGACAGGGAACTATGCT. Protein: CASSPGTGNYA. The complete CDR3 protein is CASSPGTGNYAEQFF.

Worth noting for this clone: Being one base from a much bigger clone, this may be a read error. Genes here carry mouse names. The read finishes 4 residues shy of the CDR3 end, and the germline J gene is used to complete it. The same CDR3 also results from other DNA sequences found in this sample. The V and J genes are TRBV19 and TRBJ2-7, with 10 bases aligning to TRBD1. The J segment lost 3 bases and the V segment lost 4 bases, leaving 1 base of the junction unmatched. The CDR3 is 13 amino acids. Germline V CDR1 and CDR2: FNHDT, SITEND (reference sequence). CDR3 DNA (partial): TGTGCCAGCAGTTGGACAGGGGGCTAT. Its protein product is CASSWTGGY. The whole CDR3 reads CASSWTGGYEQYF.

Remarks on this clone: Gene names denote mouse genes. The read ends 4 residues before the CDR3 terminus; that terminus is restored from the germline J gene. The chain links TRBV31 to TRBJ2-5; D possibly corresponds to TRBD1 (6 bases). Germline-derived CDR1 and CDR2 are GKSSPN and SITVG. The CDR3 length is 13 residues. Trimming left V 1 base short and J 2 bases short, with 7 bases between. CDR3 bases read: TGTGCCTGGAGTCCGGACAGCCAAGAC. Translating it yields CAWSPDSQD. The whole CDR3 reads CAWSPDSQDTQYF. The full variable domain, rest sourced from reference TRBV31 and TRBJ2-5, is AQTIHQWPVAEIKAVGSPLSLGCTIKGKSSPNLYWYWQATGGTLQQLFYSITVGQVESVVQLNLSASRPKDDQFILSTEKLLLSHSGFYLCAWSPDSQDTQYFGPGTRLLVL.

Turning to this clone: Mouse germline and gene names are used. The part of the CDR3 DNA that was read is TGTGCCAGCAGTATAAAGGACTGGGGGTAT. Protein: CASSIKDWGY. The whole CDR3 reads CASSIKDWGYEQYF. This chain connects TRBV19 to TRBJ2-7, with 10 nucleotides matching TRBD2. The sequenced fragment ends 4 residues before the CDR3 boundary, so the rest is inferred from the germline J gene. Germline CDR1 FNHDT, CDR2 SITEND (reference sequence). The CDR3 loop spans 14 amino acids. The whole variable domain, filled in from reference TRBV19 and TRBJ2-7, reads GGIITQTPKFLIGQEGQKLTLKCQQNFNHDTMYWYRQDSGKGLRLIYYSITENDLQKGDLSEGYDASREKKSSFSLTVTSAQKNEMAVFLCASSIKDWGYEQYFGPGTRLTVL.

A remark on this clone: All gene names here are mouse names. The read comes to an end 4 residues before the CDR3 does, leaving the germline J gene to fill in the end. At the DNA level, this CDR3 is encoded by other sequences in the same sample as well. The chain joins TRBV13-2 to TRBJ2-7; the match to TRBD2 covers 9 bases. V shed 1 base, J shed 3 bases, and the junction held 2 bases outside the gene matches. Germline values: CDR1 NNHNN, CDR2 SYGAGS (reference sequence). This CDR3 region has 14 residues. Here the CDR3 reads CASGDPGGVYEQYF. Partial CDR3 DNA: TGTGCCAGCGGTGATCCTGGGGGGGTCTAT.

Of note for this clone: The genes are named according to mouse. Read data end 3 residues before the CDR3 end; the end is taken from the germline J gene. V is TRBV31 and J is TRBJ1-6, with TRBD1 identical over 9 bases. TRBJ1-6 is an open reading frame whose function is uncertain. The germline gives CDR1 GKSSPN, CDR2 SITVG. V lost 0 bases and J lost 2; bases outside the gene matches: 5. This CDR3 comprises 17 residues. The CDR3 DNA, read in part, is TGTGCCTGGAGTCTCCCGGGACAGGGAACCTATAATTCGCCC. This encodes CAWSLPGQGTYNSP. The CDR3 reads in full as CAWSLPGQGTYNSPLYF.

For this clone: Gene names and germline refer to mouse. CDR3 DNA (partial): TGTGCCAGCAGTGAGCAGTTTTAT. Amino acid sequence: CASSEQFY. The whole CDR3 region reads CASSEQFYEQYF. V gene TRBV13-1 combines with J gene TRBJ2-7, with D unclear. From the germline J gene comes the end of the CDR3, since the read stops 4 residues before it. The CDR3 loop spans 12 amino acids. Germline V gene data show CDR1 as NSHNY and CDR2 as SYGAGN.

About this clone itself: Any gene name here is a mouse gene name. CDR3 amino acids: CAWSLDDWGRPYEQYF. CDR3 DNA (partial): TGTGCCTGGAGTCTAGATGACTGGGGGAGACCCTAT. This chain uses TRBV31 with TRBJ2-7, with 9 positions matching TRBD2. Coverage ceases 4 residues before the CDR3 finishes, and the germline J gene fills in the end. V lost 0 bases to trimming and J lost 2 bases; unmatched junction nucleotides: 8. Germline CDR1 GKSSPN, CDR2 SITVG. This CDR3 spans 16 amino acids.

Turning to this clone: Gene names are the mouse ones. The read gets to within 4 residues of the CDR3 end, and the germline J gene fills in the rest. The gene calls are TRBV13-1 and TRBJ2-7; 9 bases line up with TRBD2. This CDR3 region has 13 residues. The germline V gene has CDR1 NSHNY and CDR2 SYGAGN. The CDR3 loop is CASATGGLYEQYF. The covered CDR3 bases are TGTGCCAGCGCGACTGGGGGTCTTTAT.

To note about this clone: The genes are named according to mouse. The read finishes 4 residues shy of the CDR3 end, and the germline J gene is used to complete it. V usage is TRBV31 and J usage is TRBJ2-1; 10 bases align to TRBD2. The V gene's germline CDR1 is GKSSPN and CDR2 SITVG. J lost 0 bases, V lost 1 base, and 9 bases had no gene match. The CDR3 contains 18 residues. The sequenced part of the CDR3 DNA is TGTGCCTGGAGTCACGCTCAGGGACTGGGGAATAACTATGCT. It specifies CAWSHAQGLGNNYA. The whole CDR3 protein reads CAWSHAQGLGNNYAEQFF.

There are a few counts of this clone. These gene names are mouse names. The read ends 4 residues shy of where the CDR3 ends; the end is completed using the germline J gene. This sample also contains other DNA sequences that code for the same CDR3. The chain has TRBV31 and TRBJ2-4; 8 nucleotides align to TRBD2. The CDR3 covers 15 residues. Germline-derived CDR1 and CDR2 are GKSSPN and SITVG. With V trimmed by 0 bases and J by 0 bases, 2 bases remained unmatched. The CDR3 protein is CAWSLDWGSQNTLYF. Incomplete CDR3 DNA: TGTGCCTGGAGTCTAGACTGGGGTAGTCAAAAC.

For this clone: Gene and germline names: mouse. The observed sequence ends 4 residues before the CDR3 terminus, with the missing tail filled in from the germline J gene. This rearrangement joins TRBV17 to TRBJ2-4; 7 nucleotides match TRBD1. In germline, CDR1 is MNHDT, CDR2 YYDKIL. The CDR3 runs 15 residues. J lost 0 bases, V lost 4 bases, and 4 bases had no gene match. The CDR3 bases that were read are TGTGCTAGCAGTATCCGGGACAGTAGTCAAAAC. Protein product: CASSIRDSSQN. The complete CDR3 reads CASSIRDSSQNTLYF.

About this clone: Gene names and germline refer to mouse. The read terminates 4 residues ahead of where the CDR3 ends, so the germline J gene completes it. The V and J genes are TRBV13-2 and TRBJ2-5; 9 bases agree with TRBD2. CDR1 is NNHNN, CDR2 SYGAGS, per germline (reference sequence). The V gene end was trimmed by 2 bases and the J gene end by 3 bases; junction bases not matched to a gene: 7. There are 16 residues in the CDR3. This chain's CDR3 is CASGEPKLGGQDTQYF. CDR3 DNA (partial): TGTGCCAGCGGTGAACCGAAACTGGGGGGACAAGAC.

This clone was seen more than once but under ten times. The genes are named according to mouse. The CDR3 extends 4 residues past the end of the read, so its final part is completed from the germline J gene. Other DNA sequences in this specimen translate into the identical CDR3. The chain links TRBV19 to TRBJ2-7; TRBD2 aligns across 9 bases. The CDR3 contains 13 residues. Germline loops: CDR1 FNHDT, CDR2 SITEND (reference sequence). CDR3 loop: CASSIGTGYEQYF. The CDR3 bases that were read are TGTGCCAGCAGTATTGGGACTGGGTAT.

This clone occurred a few times. Gene names follow the mouse nomenclature. The CDR3 end is not reached by the read, which stops 4 residues before it; the germline J gene fills it in. The rearrangement links TRBV14 to TRBJ1-1, with 11 bases identical to TRBD1. From germline, CDR1 is SGHDT and CDR2 FRDEAV. With V trimmed by 5 bases and J by 4 bases, 7 bases remained unmatched. This CDR3 has 15 amino acids. CDR3 protein: CASSRTGGEGTEVFF. Incomplete CDR3 DNA: TGTGCCAGCAGCCGGACAGGGGGCGAGGGCACA.

A few counts support this clone. Genes and germline are mouse. The CDR3 end is not reached by the read, which stops 4 residues before it; the germline J gene fills it in. This sequence joins TRBV13-1 and TRBJ2-1, with TRBD2 matching 10 bases. This CDR3 region has 15 residues. The ends lost 4 bases at V and 5 bases at J; junction bases unmatched: 6. Germline V lookup: CDR1 NSHNY, CDR2 SYGAGN. CDR3: CASSHNWGGDAEQFF. The part of the CDR3 DNA that was read is TGTGCCAGCAGTCACAACTGGGGGGGGGATGCT.

As for this clone: Here the gene names and germline are mouse. The read gets to within 4 residues of the CDR3 end, and the germline J gene fills in the rest. V and J are TRBV5 and TRBJ2-3; 8 bases are a match to TRBD2. Germline V gene lookup returns CDR1 LGHNA and CDR2 YNLKQL (reference sequence). V dropped 4 bases and J dropped 0; count of bases not matched to a gene: 6. This CDR3 contains 16 residues. CDR3 DNA, as far as it was read: TGTGCCAGCAGCCGCCACTGGGGGACTAGTGCAGAA. Residues: CASSRHWGTSAE. The full CDR3 protein reads CASSRHWGTSAETLYF.

Note on this clone: Gene names and germline refer to mouse. The CDR3 extends 4 residues past the end of the read, so its final part is completed from the germline J gene. The chain employs TRBV5 and TRBJ2-5; 11 nucleotides agree with TRBD2. This CDR3 is 15 amino acids long. Germline-derived CDR1 and CDR2 are LGHNA and YNLKQL (reference sequence). The CDR3 here is CASSQKGLGEDTQYF. CDR3 DNA, as far as it was read: TGTGCCAGCAGCCAAAAGGGACTGGGGGAAGAC.

In this sample, this clone turned up a few times. The gene names here belong to mouse. Read sequence stops 4 residues before the CDR3 end, and the germline J gene provides the missing end. This sample includes further DNA sequences coding for the same CDR3. V is TRBV19 and J is TRBJ2-7, with 9 bases aligning to TRBD2. Germline V CDR1 and CDR2: FNHDT, SITEND (reference sequence). With V trimmed by 4 bases and J by 0 bases, 2 bases remained unmatched. There are 14 residues in the CDR3. The CDR3 bases that were read are TGTGCCAGCAGTTCGACTGGGGGCTCCTAT. Translating it yields CASSSTGGSY. The entire CDR3 sequence reads CASSSTGGSYEQYF.

About this clone itself: These gene names are mouse names. The read terminates 3 residues ahead of where the CDR3 ends, so the germline J gene completes it. This rearrangement joins TRBV13-1 to TRBJ1-6; D not resolved. TRBJ1-6 is an ORF, with its function uncertain. Germline-derived CDR1 and CDR2 are NSHNY and SYGAGN. There are 13 residues in the CDR3. V gave up 3 bases and J gave up 2 bases, with 3 bases separating them. The CDR3 bases that were read are TGTGCCAGCAGTGCCACCTATAATTCGCCC. Protein sequence: CASSATYNSP. The complete CDR3 protein is CASSATYNSPLYF.

Notes on this clone: All gene names here are mouse names. From the germline J gene comes the end of the CDR3, since the read stops 4 residues before it. The V call is TRBV1, the J call TRBJ2-1; the match to TRBD2 covers 10 bases. Trimming cost V 0 bases and J 6 bases; bases outside gene matches: 5. CDR3 length: 16 residues. The germline V gene encodes CDR1 NSQYPW and CDR2 LRSPGD (reference sequence). CDR3: CTCSAELGGSLAEQFF. CDR3 bases read: TGCACCTGCAGTGCAGAACTGGGGGGGAGCCTTGCT. The entire variable domain, with the rest obtained from reference TRBV1 and TRBJ2-1, is as follows: VTLLEQNPRWRLVPRGQAVNLRCILKNSQYPWMSWYQQDLQKQLQWLFTLRSPGDKEVKSLPGADYLATRVTDTELRLQVANMSQGRTLYCTCSAELGGSLAEQFFGPGTRLTVL.